The 28 T cell receptor beta chains in this list originate from one sample, sequenced in a study of control samples from healthy donors and cancer patients. The repertoire was sequenced with immunoSEQ multiplex PCR; TCRdb's copy has only in-frame clones and lacks some. The sample has about 140,000 clones, around 90% seen once. Sample: blood. The source is a man aged 18-30 years in good health.

The chain employs TRBV5-1 and TRBJ2-3; D is possibly TRBD1 (7 bases). Between the trimmed V and J ends, which lost 0 bases and 3 bases, there was a span of 20 bases. The CDR3 has 18 residues. Germline loops: CDR1 SGHRS, CDR2 YFSETQ. The CDR3: CASSLDGRGVVRTDTQYF. The DNA for the CDR3 is TGCGCCAGCAGCTTGGACGGCAGGGGGGTAGTACGGACAGATACGCAGTATTTT.

This chain connects TRBV29-1 to TRBJ1-1; no clear D gene. Trimming cost V 7 bases and J 0 bases, with 12 bases left between them. The CDR3 has 13 amino acids. Germline loops: CDR1 SQVTM, CDR2 ANQGSEA. Written as DNA, the CDR3 is TGCAGCGCCCGGGGAGGGTTGAACACTGAAGCTTTCTTT. Residues: CSARGGLNTEAFF.

This clone was found once. The V gene is TRBV28, the J gene TRBJ2-3, with TRBD2 as a possible D gene (5 bases). The CDR3 spans 11 residues. The V gene lost 4 bases and the J gene lost 11 bases, with 10 bases spanning the gap. Germline CDR1 and CDR2: MDHEN and SYDVKM. CDR3: CASSSRGVQYF. The CDR3 nucleotides read TGTGCCAGCAGTTCCCGGGGTGTGCAGTATTTT.

V and J are TRBV6-2 or TRBV6-3 and TRBJ2-5; 14 positions match TRBD2. The CDR3 runs to 21 residues. Germline CDR1 MNHEY, CDR2 SVGEGT. The J segment lost 0 bases and the V segment lost 5 bases, leaving 17 bases of the junction unmatched. CDR3 nucleotide sequence: TGTGCCAGCAGTGGGGGACTAGCGGGGGACGATGACGGTGAATACCAAGAGACCCAGTACTTC. It codes for CASSGGLAGDDDGEYQETQYF.

The V call is TRBV6-2 or TRBV6-3, the J call TRBJ2-6; TRBD1 is a possible D gene (6 bases). CDR3 size: 14 residues. Germline-derived CDR1 and CDR2 are MNHEY and SVGEGT. V dropped 5 bases and J dropped 2 bases, with 7 bases sitting between them. CDR3 sequence: CASSGTTGANVLTF. The CDR3 DNA reads as TGTGCCAGCAGTGGGACAACTGGGGCCAACGTCCTGACTTTC.

The chain links TRBV6-5 to TRBJ2-1, with 7 bases matching TRBD2. Trimming removed 10 bases from V and 2 bases from J; junction bases left unmatched: 5. This CDR3 has 13 residues. CDR1 is MNHEY and CDR2 is SVGAGI in the germline V gene. The CDR3 DNA is TGTGCCACTGGAGCGGGGACCTACAATGAGCAGTTCTTC. The encoded protein is CATGAGTYNEQFF.

CDR3 loop: CASSGAINEKLFF. The DNA for the CDR3 is TGTGCCAGCAGCGGGGCCATAAATGAAAAACTGTTTTTT. V usage is TRBV9 and J usage is TRBJ1-4; D uncertain. The CDR3 extends over 13 amino acids. CDR1 is SGDLS, CDR2 YYNGEE, per germline. V was cut by 3 bases and J by 5 bases, with 8 bases left in between.

The chain recombines TRBV19 with TRBJ1-1, with D unresolved. The ends were cut back, 1 base at V and 7 bases at J, with 10 bases in the middle. Germline V gives CDR1 LNHDA, CDR2 SQIVND (reference sequence). CDR3 length: 13 residues. Here the CDR3 reads CASSIVEASEAFF. In DNA, the CDR3 is TGTGCCAGTAGTATAGTCGAGGCGAGTGAAGCTTTCTTT.

CDR3 loop: CASSQEDRVAYEQYF. DNA for the CDR3: TGCGCCAGCAGCCAAGAGGACAGGGTCGCCTACGAGCAGTACTTC. The chain is built from TRBV4-1 and TRBJ2-7; 8 nucleotides line up with TRBD1. The V and J ends lost 0 bases and 2 bases, in that order; junction bases with no gene match: 3. CDR1 and CDR2 (germline): MGHRA, YSYEKL. The CDR3 has 15 amino acids.

The J gene is TRBJ1-2, the V gene TRBV28, with D uncertain. CDR3 length: 14 amino acids. Germline V gene data show CDR1 as MDHEN and CDR2 as SYDVKM. V was cut by 4 bases and J by 7 bases, with 16 bases left in between. The CDR3 coding sequence is TGTGCCAGCAGTTACGAGACCCCCGGGCCTGGCTACACCTTC. This codes for CASSYETPGPGYTF.

This chain connects TRBV7-3 to TRBJ2-1; D is uncertain. CDR3 length equals 13 residues. The V gene lost 3 bases and the J gene lost 8 bases, with 11 bases spanning the gap. Germline V gene lookup returns CDR1 SGHTA and CDR2 FQGTGA. As DNA, the CDR3 is TGTGCCAGCAGCTTTAAGGGTAGGGATGAGCAGTTCTTC. Encoded protein: CASSFKGRDEQFF.

This chain joins TRBV5-1 and TRBJ2-3; TRBD2 matches at 14 bases. Trimming removed 1 base from V and 4 bases from J; junction bases left unmatched: 11. The CDR3 has 19 amino acids. CDR1 is SGHRS and CDR2 is YFSETQ in the germline V gene. In nucleotides, the CDR3 is TGCGCCAGCAGCTTGTATAGCCCGGGACTAGCGGGGGAACCAGATACGCAGTATTTT. Encoded protein: CASSLYSPGLAGEPDTQYF.

This chain joins TRBV18 and TRBJ1-1; 8 bases align to TRBD1. The CDR3 covers 14 residues. Trimming took 3 bases from V and 2 from J; bases not matched to a gene: 2. Germline lookup yields CDR1 KGHSH and CDR2 LQKENI. CDR3 loop: CASSPTGDNTEAFF. CDR3 nucleotide sequence: TGTGCCAGCTCACCGACAGGGGATAACACTGAAGCTTTCTTT.

This clone was detected only a few times. V gene TRBV27 combines with J gene TRBJ1-1; D gene unclear. The germline CDR1 and CDR2 sequences are MNHEY and SMNVEV (reference sequence). This CDR3 spans 11 amino acids. Trimming removed 7 bases at V and 5 bases at J, with 8 bases between. CDR3 protein: CASKGWTEAFF. Here the CDR3 DNA reads TGTGCCAGCAAAGGTTGGACTGAAGCTTTCTTT.

The chain joins TRBV6-2 or TRBV6-3 to TRBJ2-2, with 13 bases matching TRBD2. The ends lost 5 bases at V and 1 base at J; junction bases unmatched: 4. The CDR3 loop spans 17 amino acids. Looked up from germline, CDR1 is MNHEY and CDR2 is SVGEGT. The CDR3 here is CASSLGLAGLNTGELFF. The CDR3 DNA sequence: TGTGCCAGCAGTCTGGGACTAGCGGGGCTGAACACCGGGGAGCTGTTTTTT.

The V gene is TRBV5-3, the J gene TRBJ2-2, with TRBD1 matching over 8 bases. TRBV5-3 qualifies as an ORF whose function is uncertain. The V segment lost 0 bases and the J segment 7 bases; nucleotides outside the gene matches: 8. This CDR3 has 16 amino acids. CDR3 in amino acids: CARSLGQGRPNGELFF. The CDR3 DNA reads TGTGCCAGAAGCTTGGGACAGGGGCGGCCAAACGGGGAGCTGTTTTTT.

This chain links TRBV9 with TRBJ1-6; D gene unclear. Germline V gene lookup returns CDR1 SGDLS and CDR2 YYNGEE. V was shortened by 0 bases and J by 8 bases, with 12 bases between the two germline ends. This CDR3 is built from 15 residues. The CDR3, as DNA: TGTGCCAGCAGCGTAGCTTGGACGGACGATTCACCCCTCCACTTT. Translating it yields CASSVAWTDDSPLHF.

The CDR3 region has the DNA TGTGCCAGCAGTTTTTCAGGGGGGCAAGAGACCCAGTACTTC. Its translation: CASSFSGGQETQYF. This sequence joins TRBV27 and TRBJ2-5; D possibly corresponds to TRBD1 (7 bases). Germline V gene sequence: CDR1 MNHEY, CDR2 SMNVEV (reference sequence). This CDR3 spans 14 amino acids. Trimming left V 3 bases short and J 2 bases short, with 10 bases between.

This chain connects TRBV28 to TRBJ2-7; TRBD2 matches at 7 bases. Losses at the gene ends were 2 bases for V and 5 bases for J; bases not matched to a gene: 3. CDR1 and CDR2 from the germline V gene are MDHEN and SYDVKM. This CDR3 has 13 amino acids. The CDR3 spells CASSLGRGDEQYF. CDR3 DNA sequence: TGTGCCAGCAGTTTAGGTCGGGGGGACGAGCAGTACTTC. The full variable domain, with the rest looked up from reference TRBV28 and TRBJ2-7, is DVKVTQSSRYLVKRTGEKVFLECVQDMDHENMFWYRQDPGLGLRLIYFSYDVKMKEKGDIPEGYSVSREKKERFSLILESASTNQTSMYLCASSLGRGDEQYFGPGTRLTVT.

This clone came up once. V and J are TRBV4-2 and TRBJ2-2, with 8 bases aligning to TRBD1. V lost 0 bases to trimming and J lost 7 bases; unmatched junction nucleotides: 10. In germline, CDR1 is LGHNA, CDR2 YNFKEQ. The CDR3 is made up of 17 amino acids. The CDR3 coding sequence is TGTGCCAGCAGCCAAGAACCCCAGGGGGCGATTGGCGGGGAGCTGTTTTTT. Translating gives CASSQEPQGAIGGELFF.

A word on this clone: The sample holds other DNA sequences that translate to the same CDR3. The chain joins TRBV24-1 to TRBJ1-2, with 8 bases that match TRBD1. The CDR3 spans 17 residues. The germline CDR1 and CDR2 sequences are KGHDR and SFDVKD. J was trimmed by 3 bases and V by 4 bases; bases with no gene match: 12. CDR3 in amino acids: CATSETPGQGAHYGYTF. CDR3 sequence (DNA): TGTGCCACCAGTGAGACCCCGGGGCAGGGGGCCCACTATGGCTACACCTTC.

The J gene is TRBJ1-5, the V gene TRBV28; maybe TRBD1 (6 bases). Germline loops: CDR1 MDHEN, CDR2 SYDVKM. This CDR3 has 15 amino acids. V lost 6 bases to trimming and J lost 2 bases, with 14 bases between them. The CDR3 spells CASSGTSAGNQPQHF. The CDR3 DNA is TGTGCCAGCAGCGGGACATCGGCGGGCAATCAGCCCCAGCATTTT.

The chain recombines TRBV9 with TRBJ2-2, with unresolved D. The CDR3 loop spans 17 amino acids. Deletions cut 0 bases from V and 0 bases from J, with 12 bases between. The germline V gene has CDR1 SGDLS and CDR2 YYNGEE. The CDR3 spells CASSVGHGISNTGELFF. The CDR3 bases are TGTGCCAGCAGCGTAGGGCATGGAATCTCGAACACCGGGGAGCTGTTTTTT.

This clone was counted only a few times. V is TRBV27 and J is TRBJ1-2; 7 nucleotides match TRBD1. The CDR3 length is 13 residues. V gave up 6 bases and J gave up 7 bases; unmatched junction bases: 8. Germline V lookup: CDR1 MNHEY, CDR2 SMNVEV (reference sequence). The CDR3 bases are TGTGCCAGCAGCTCCCAGGGGGGGATTGGCTACACCTTC. Its translation is CASSSQGGIGYTF.

This clone appeared once. The chain links TRBV6-5 to TRBJ1-1; TRBD1 might be the D (6 bases). This CDR3 region has 13 residues. V was trimmed by 6 bases and J by 10 bases, leaving 18 bases between them. Germline values: CDR1 MNHEY, CDR2 SVGAGI. The CDR3 sequence: CASSPDRSAGAFF. The CDR3 DNA is TGTGCCAGCAGCCCCGACAGGTCCGCGGGAGCTTTCTTT.

The chain carries TRBV5-1 and TRBJ2-3; TRBD2 matches at 12 bases. The V and J ends lost 3 bases and 0 bases, in that order; junction bases with no gene match: 8. Germline V gives CDR1 SGHRS, CDR2 YFSETQ. This CDR3 spans 18 amino acids. For the CDR3, the DNA is TGCGCCAGCAGCTGGACTAGCGGGGAAGCTAGAAGCACAGATACGCAGTATTTT. Translating gives CASSWTSGEARSTDTQYF.

The gene calls are TRBV9 and TRBJ2-5, with 7 bases that match TRBD2. Germline V lookup: CDR1 SGDLS, CDR2 YYNGEE. J lost 5 bases, V lost 4 bases, and 8 bases had no gene match. The CDR3 contains 14 residues. The CDR3 nucleotides read TGTGCCAGCAGCCAACTTCGGGGGGAGGAGACCCAGTACTTC. Protein: CASSQLRGEETQYF.

The chain carries TRBV6-1 and TRBJ1-2; a possible D gene is TRBD1 (6 bases). The CDR3 contains 13 residues. Trimming left V 1 base short and J 9 bases short, with 12 bases between. Germline loops: CDR1 MNHNS, CDR2 SASEGT. CDR3 coding DNA: TGTGCCAGCAGTGAAGGTGGGGGGCCGAGCTACACCTTC. Protein: CASSEGGGPSYTF.